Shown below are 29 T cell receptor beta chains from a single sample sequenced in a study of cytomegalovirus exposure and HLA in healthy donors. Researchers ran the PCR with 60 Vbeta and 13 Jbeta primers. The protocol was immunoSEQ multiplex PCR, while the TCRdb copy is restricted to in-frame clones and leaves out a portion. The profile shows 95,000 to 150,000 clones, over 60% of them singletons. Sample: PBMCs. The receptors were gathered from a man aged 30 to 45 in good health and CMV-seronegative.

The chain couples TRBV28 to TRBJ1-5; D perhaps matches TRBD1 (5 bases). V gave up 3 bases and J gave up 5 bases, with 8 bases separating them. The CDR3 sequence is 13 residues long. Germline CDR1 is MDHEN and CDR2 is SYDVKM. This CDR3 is CASSFGRDQPQHF. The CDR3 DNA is TGTGCCAGCAGTTTCGGCAGGGATCAGCCCCAGCATTTT.

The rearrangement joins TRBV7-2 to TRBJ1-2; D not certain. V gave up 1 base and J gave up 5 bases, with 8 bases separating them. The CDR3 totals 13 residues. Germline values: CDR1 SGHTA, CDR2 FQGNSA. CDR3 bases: TGTGCCAGCAGCTTAGGGTCGGGATATGGCTACACCTTC. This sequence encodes CASSLGSGYGYTF.

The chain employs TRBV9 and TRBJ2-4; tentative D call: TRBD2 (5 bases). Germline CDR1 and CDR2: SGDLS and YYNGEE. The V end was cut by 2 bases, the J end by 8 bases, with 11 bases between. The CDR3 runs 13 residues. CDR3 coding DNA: TGTGCCAGCAGCGTGACCCCCGGGGACATTCAGTACTTC. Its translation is CASSVTPGDIQYF.

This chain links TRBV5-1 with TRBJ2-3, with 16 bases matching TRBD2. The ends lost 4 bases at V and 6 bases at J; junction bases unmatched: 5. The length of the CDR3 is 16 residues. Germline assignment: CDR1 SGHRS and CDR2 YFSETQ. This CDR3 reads CASSGTSGRAADTQYF. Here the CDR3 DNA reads TGCGCCAGCAGCGGGACTAGCGGGAGGGCCGCCGATACGCAGTATTTT.

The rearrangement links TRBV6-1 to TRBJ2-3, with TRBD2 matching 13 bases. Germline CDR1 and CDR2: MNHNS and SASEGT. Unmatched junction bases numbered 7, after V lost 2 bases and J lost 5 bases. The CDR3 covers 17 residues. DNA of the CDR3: TGTGCCAGCAGTGAATATACTAGCGGGGGGGCCGAAGATACGCAGTATTTT. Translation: CASSEYTSGGAEDTQYF.

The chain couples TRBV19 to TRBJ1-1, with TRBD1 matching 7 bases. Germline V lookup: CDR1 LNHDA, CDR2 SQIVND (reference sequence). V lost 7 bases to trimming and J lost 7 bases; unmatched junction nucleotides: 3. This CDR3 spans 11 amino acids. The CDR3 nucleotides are TGTGCCAGTATAGACAGGGTTGAAGCTTTCTTT. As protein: CASIDRVEAFF.

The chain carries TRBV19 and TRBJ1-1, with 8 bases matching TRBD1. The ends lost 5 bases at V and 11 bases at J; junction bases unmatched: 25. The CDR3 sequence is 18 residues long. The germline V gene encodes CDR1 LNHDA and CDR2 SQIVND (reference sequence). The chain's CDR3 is CASSPGGTGRGAWAYAFF. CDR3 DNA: TGTGCCAGTAGTCCTGGGGGGACAGGACGTGGGGCCTGGGCCTATGCTTTCTTT.

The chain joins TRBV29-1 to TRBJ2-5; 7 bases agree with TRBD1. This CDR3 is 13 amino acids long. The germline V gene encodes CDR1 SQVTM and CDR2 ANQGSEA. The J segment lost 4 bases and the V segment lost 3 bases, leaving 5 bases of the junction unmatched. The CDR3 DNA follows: TGCAGCGTTGACACGAGGGGGCGAGAGACCCAGTACTTC. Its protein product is CSVDTRGRETQYF.

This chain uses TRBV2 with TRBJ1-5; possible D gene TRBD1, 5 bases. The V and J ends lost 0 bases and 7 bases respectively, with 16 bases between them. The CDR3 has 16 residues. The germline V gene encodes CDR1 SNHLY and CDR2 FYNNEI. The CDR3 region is CASSEAWEGLGQPQHF. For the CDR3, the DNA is TGTGCCAGCAGTGAAGCGTGGGAGGGGCTAGGCCAGCCCCAGCATTTT.

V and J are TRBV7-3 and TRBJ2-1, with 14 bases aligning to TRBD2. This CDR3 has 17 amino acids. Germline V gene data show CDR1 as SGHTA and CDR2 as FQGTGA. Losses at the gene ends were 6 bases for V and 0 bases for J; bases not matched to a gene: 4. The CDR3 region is CASRRTSGGYSYNEQFF. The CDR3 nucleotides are TGTGCCAGCAGGAGGACTAGCGGGGGGTACTCCTACAATGAGCAGTTCTTC.

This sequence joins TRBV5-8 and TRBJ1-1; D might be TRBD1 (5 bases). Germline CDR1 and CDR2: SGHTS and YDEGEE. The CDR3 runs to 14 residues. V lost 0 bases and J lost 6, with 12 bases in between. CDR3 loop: CASSLGVPGAEAFF. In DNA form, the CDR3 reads TGTGCCAGCAGCTTGGGGGTCCCGGGGGCTGAAGCTTTCTTT.

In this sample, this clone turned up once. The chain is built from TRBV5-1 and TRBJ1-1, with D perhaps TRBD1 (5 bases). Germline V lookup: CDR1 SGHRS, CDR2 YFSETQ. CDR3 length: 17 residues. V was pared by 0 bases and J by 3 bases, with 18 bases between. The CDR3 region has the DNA TGCGCCAGCAGCTTGGTAGGACAAGGATCTAGGGACACTGAAGCTTTCTTT. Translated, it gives CASSLVGQGSRDTEAFF. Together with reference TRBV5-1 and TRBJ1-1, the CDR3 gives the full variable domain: KAGVTQTPRYLIKTRGQQVTLSCSPISGHRSVSWYQQTPGQGLQFLFEYFSETQRNKGNFPGRFSGRQFSNSRSEMNVSTLELGDSALYLCASSLVGQGSRDTEAFFGQGTRLTVV.

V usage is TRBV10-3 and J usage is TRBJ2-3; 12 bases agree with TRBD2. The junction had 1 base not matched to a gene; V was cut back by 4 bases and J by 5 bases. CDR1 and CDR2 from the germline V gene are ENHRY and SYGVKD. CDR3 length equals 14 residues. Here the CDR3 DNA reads TGTGCCATCAGTGCTAGCGGGAGGGAAGATACGCAGTATTTT. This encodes CAISASGREDTQYF.

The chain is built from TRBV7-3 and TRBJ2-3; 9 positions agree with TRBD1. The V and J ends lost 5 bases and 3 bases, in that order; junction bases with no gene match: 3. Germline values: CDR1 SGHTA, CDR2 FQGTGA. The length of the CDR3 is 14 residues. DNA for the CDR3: TGTGCCAGCAGCCCCGGACAGGGGACAGATACGCAGTATTTT. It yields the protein CASSPGQGTDTQYF.

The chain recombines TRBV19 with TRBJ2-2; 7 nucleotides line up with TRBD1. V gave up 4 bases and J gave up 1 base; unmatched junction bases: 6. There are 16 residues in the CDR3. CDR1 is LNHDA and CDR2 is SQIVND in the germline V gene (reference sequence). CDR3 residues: CASSTPTGLNTGELFF. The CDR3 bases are TGTGCCAGTAGTACCCCGACAGGGCTGAACACCGGGGAGCTGTTTTTT.

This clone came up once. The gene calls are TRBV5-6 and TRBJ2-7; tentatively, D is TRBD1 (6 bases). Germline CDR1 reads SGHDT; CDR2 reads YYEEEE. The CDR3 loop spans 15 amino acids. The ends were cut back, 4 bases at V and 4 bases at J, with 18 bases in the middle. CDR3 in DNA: TGTGCCAGCAGCCGTGGACAGACCTACTTTTACGAGCAGTACTTC. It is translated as CASSRGQTYFYEQYF.

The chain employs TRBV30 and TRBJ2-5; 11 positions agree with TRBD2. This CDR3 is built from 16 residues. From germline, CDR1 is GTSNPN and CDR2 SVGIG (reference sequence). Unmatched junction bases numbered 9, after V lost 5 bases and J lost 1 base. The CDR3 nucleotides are TGTGCCTGGGGGGCCGGGACTAGCGGAACCCAAGAGACCCAGTACTTC. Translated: CAWGAGTSGTQETQYF.

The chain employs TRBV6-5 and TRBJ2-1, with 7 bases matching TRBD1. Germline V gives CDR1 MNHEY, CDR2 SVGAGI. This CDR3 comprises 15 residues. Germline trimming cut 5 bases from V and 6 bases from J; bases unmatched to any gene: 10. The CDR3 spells CASSRQGQSINEQFF. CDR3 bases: TGTGCCAGCAGTCGACAGGGACAGTCGATCAATGAGCAGTTCTTC.

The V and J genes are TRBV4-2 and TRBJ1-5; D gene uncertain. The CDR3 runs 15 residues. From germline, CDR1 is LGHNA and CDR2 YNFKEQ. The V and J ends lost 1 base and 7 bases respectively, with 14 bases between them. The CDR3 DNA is TGTGCCAGCAGCCAAGCCCTGACCGGAGGGCAGCCCCAGCATTTT. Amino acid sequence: CASSQALTGGQPQHF.

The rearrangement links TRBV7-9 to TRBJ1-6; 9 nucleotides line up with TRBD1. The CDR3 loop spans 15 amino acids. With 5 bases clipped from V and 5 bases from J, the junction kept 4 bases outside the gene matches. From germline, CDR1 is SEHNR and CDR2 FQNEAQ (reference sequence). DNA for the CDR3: TGTGCCAGCAGCCTACGACAGGGGGATAATTCACCCCTCCACTTT. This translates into CASSLRQGDNSPLHF. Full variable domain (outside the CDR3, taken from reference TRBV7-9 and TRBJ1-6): DTGVSQNPRHKITKRGQNVTFRCDPISEHNRLYWYRQTLGQGPEFLTYFQNEAQLEKSRLLSDRFSAERPKGSFSTLEIQRTEQGDSAMYLCASSLRQGDNSPLHFGNGTRLTVT.

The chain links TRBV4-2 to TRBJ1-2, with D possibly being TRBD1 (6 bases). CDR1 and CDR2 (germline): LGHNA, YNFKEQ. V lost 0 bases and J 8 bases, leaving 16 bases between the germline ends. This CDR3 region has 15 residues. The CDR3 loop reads CASSQDTQGRGGYTF. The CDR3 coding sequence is TGTGCCAGCAGCCAAGATACCCAGGGGCGAGGGGGCTACACCTTC.

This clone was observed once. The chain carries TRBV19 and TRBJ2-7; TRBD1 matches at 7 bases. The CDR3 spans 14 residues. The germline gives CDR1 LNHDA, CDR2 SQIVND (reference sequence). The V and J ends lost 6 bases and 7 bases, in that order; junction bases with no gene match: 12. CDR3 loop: CASSPMRTGGEQYF. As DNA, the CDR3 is TGTGCCAGTAGCCCCATGCGGACAGGTGGTGAGCAGTACTTC.

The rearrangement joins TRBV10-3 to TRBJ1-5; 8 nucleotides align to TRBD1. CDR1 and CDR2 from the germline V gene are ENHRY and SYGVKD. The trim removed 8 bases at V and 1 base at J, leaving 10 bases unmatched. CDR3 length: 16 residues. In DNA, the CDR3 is TGTGCCATCTCAGAATTTGGGACAGGAAGCAATCAGCCCCAGCATTTT. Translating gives CAISEFGTGSNQPQHF.

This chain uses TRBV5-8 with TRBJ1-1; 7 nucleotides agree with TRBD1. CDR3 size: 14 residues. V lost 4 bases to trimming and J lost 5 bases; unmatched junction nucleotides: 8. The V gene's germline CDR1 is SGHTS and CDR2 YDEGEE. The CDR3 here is CASSPQGYVTEAFF. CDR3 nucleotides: TGTGCCAGCAGCCCACAGGGGTATGTGACTGAAGCTTTCTTT.

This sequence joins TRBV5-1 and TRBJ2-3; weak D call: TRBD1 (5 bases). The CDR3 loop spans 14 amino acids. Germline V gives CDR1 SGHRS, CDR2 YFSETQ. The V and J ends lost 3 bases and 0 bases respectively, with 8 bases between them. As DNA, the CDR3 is TGCGCCAGCAGCTGGACAACTAGCACAGATACGCAGTATTTT. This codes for CASSWTTSTDTQYF.

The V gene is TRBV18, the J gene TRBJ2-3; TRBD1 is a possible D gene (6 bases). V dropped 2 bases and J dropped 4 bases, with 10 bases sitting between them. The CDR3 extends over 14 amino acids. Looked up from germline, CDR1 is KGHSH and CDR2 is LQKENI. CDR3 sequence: CASSPIDRSDTQYF. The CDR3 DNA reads TGTGCCAGCTCACCAATTGACAGGTCAGATACGCAGTATTTT.

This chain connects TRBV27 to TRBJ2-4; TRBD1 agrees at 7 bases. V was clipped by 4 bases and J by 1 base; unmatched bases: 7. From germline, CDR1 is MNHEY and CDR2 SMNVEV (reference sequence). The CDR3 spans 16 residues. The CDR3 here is CASSSTGNIAKNIQYF. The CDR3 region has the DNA TGTGCCAGCAGTTCGACAGGGAACATTGCCAAAAACATTCAGTACTTC.

The CDR3 is CATKRGNYGYTF. CDR3 in DNA: TGTGCCACCAAACGGGGAAACTATGGCTACACCTTC. The chain combines TRBV27 with TRBJ1-2; D is unclear. Looked up from germline, CDR1 is MNHEY and CDR2 is SMNVEV (reference sequence). The CDR3 runs to 12 residues. V lost 10 bases and J 2 bases, leaving 11 bases between the germline ends.

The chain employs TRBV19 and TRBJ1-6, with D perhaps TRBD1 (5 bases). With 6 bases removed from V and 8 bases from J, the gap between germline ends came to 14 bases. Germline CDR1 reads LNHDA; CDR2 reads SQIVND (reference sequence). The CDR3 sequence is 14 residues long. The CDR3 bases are TGTGCCAGTAGCTCCACCAAAGGGGATTCACCCCTCCACTTT. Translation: CASSSTKGDSPLHF.